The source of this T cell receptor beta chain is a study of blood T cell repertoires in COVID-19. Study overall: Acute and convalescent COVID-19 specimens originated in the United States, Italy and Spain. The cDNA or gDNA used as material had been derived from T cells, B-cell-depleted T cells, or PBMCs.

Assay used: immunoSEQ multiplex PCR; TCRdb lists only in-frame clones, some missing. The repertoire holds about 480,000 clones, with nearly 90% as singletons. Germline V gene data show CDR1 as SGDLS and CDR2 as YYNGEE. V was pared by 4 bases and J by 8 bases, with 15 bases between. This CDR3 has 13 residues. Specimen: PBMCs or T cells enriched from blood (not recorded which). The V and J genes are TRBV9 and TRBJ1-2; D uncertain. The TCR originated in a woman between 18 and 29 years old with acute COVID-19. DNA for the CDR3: TGTGCCAGCAGCCTTGAGGGTTCTTGGGGCTACACCTTC. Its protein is CASSLEGSWGYTF.